This paragraph reports one T cell receptor (beta chain). Its antigen is still unknown. Germline V CDR1 and CDR2: SGHDT, YYEEEE. CDR3 length: 14 amino acids. Trimming cost V 6 bases and J 1 base, with 11 bases left between them. Approximately 9 milliliters was the volume of peripheral blood drawn from each donor. Each sample yielded at least 7 million isolated PBMCs. Using a J-beta primer mix together with a sample-barcoded 5' primer, a second PCR was run for roughly 7 to 12 cycles. Using its own MiXCR run on the 5' RACE reads, TCRdb lists one record per CDR3 protein. This sample yields around 1,500,000 distinct CDR3 sequences, of which 42% are seen a single time; roughly 7.9% belongs to the top ten. The data were taken from a study of blood T cells in healthy people across ages. Findings of the study overall: Both naive CD4+ cell counts and diversity were greater in long-lived donors than in aged donors.

The rearrangement links TRBV5-6 to TRBJ2-4; a weak D match, TRBD1 (6 bases). This sequence was found in a woman aged 18-29 years in good health. Sequenced input: blood. This CDR3 reads CASTIGQAKNIQYF. The CDR3 bases are TGTGCCAGCACCATCGGACAGGCCAAAAACATTCAGTACTTC.